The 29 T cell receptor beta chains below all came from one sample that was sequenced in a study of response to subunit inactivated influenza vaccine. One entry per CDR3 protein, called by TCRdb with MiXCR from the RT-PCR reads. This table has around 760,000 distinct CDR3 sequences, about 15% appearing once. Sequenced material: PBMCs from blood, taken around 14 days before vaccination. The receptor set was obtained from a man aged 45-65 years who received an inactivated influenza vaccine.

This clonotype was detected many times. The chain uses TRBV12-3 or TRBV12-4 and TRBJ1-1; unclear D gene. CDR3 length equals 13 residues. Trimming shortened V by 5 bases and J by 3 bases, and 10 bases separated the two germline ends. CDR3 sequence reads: CASSGLLYTEAFF. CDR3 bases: TGTGCCAGCAGTGGACTCCTTTACACTGAAGCTTTCTTT.

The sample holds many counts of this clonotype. The CDR3 coding sequence is TGTGCCAGCAGGGGAACAGGGGGCGACTATGGGGCCAACGTCCTGACTTTC. Amino acids: CASRGTGGDYGANVLTF. This chain connects TRBV28 to TRBJ2-6, with TRBD1 matching 9 bases. The CDR3 covers 17 residues. Germline V lookup: CDR1 MDHEN, CDR2 SYDVKM. Unmatched junction bases numbered 9, after V lost 6 bases and J lost 3 bases.

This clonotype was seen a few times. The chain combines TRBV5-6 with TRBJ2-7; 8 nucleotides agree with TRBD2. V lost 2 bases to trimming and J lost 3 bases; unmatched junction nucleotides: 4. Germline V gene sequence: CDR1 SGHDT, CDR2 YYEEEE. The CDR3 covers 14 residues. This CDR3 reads CASSFGGRHYEQYF. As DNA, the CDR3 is TGTGCCAGCAGCTTTGGCGGGAGGCACTACGAGCAGTACTTC.

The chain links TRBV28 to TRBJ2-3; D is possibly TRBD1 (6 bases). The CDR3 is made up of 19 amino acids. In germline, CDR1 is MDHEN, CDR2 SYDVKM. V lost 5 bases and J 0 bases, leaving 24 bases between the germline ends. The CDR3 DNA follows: TGTGCCAGCAGTCCCCGGACAGTCGGAAGCGCCCCTAGCACAGATACGCAGTATTTT. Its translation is CASSPRTVGSAPSTDTQYF.

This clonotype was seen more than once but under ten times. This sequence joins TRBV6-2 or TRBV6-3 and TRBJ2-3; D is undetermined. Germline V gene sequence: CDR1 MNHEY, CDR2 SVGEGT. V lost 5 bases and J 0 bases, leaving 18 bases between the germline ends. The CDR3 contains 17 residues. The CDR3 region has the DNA TGTGCCAGCAGTCAGGACCGACACCTTTCTAGCACAGATACGCAGTATTTT. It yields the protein CASSQDRHLSSTDTQYF.

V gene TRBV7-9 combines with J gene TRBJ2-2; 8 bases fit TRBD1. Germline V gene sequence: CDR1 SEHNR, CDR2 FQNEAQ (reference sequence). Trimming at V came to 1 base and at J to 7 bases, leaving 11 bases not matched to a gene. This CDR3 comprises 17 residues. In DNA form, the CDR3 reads TGTGCCAGCAGCTTAGGCCCCGCAGGGGGCAGTGTCGGGGAGCTGTTTTTT. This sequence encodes CASSLGPAGGSVGELFF. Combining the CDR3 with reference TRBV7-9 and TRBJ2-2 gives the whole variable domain DTGVSQNPRHKITKRGQNVTFRCDPISEHNRLYWYRQTLGQGPEFLTYFQNEAQLEKSRLLSDRFSAERPKGSFSTLEIQRTEQGDSAMYLCASSLGPAGGSVGELFFGEGSRLTVL.

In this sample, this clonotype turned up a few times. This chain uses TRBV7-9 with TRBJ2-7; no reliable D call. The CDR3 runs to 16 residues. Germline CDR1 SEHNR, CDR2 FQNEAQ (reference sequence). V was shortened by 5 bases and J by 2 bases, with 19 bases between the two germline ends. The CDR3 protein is CASSKRGGQEPYEQYF. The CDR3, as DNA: TGTGCCAGCAGCAAAAGAGGTGGCCAGGAGCCCTACGAGCAGTACTTC. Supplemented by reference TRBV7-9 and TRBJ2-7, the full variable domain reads DTGVSQNPRHKITKRGQNVTFRCDPISEHNRLYWYRQTLGQGPEFLTYFQNEAQLEKSRLLSDRFSAERPKGSFSTLEIQRTEQGDSAMYLCASSKRGGQEPYEQYFGPGTRLTVT.

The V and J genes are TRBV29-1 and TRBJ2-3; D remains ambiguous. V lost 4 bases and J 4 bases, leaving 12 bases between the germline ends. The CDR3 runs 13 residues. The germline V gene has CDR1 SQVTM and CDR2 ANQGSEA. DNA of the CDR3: TGCAGCGTTGGGGCTCGCTTTTCAGATACGCAGTATTTT. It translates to CSVGARFSDTQYF.

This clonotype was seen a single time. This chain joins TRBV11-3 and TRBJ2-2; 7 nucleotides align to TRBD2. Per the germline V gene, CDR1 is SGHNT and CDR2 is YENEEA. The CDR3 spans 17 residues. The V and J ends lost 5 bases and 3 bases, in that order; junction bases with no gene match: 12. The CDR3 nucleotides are TGTGCCAGCAGCCCCGGGGTTAGCGGGCATCACACCGGGGAGCTGTTTTTT. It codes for CASSPGVSGHHTGELFF.

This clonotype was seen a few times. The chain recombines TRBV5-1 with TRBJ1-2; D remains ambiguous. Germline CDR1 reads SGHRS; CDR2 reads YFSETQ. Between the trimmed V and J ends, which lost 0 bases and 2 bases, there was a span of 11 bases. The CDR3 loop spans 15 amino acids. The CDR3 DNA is TGCGCCAGCAGCTTGGGGGTCAGGAGCAACTATGGCTACACCTTC. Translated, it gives CASSLGVRSNYGYTF.

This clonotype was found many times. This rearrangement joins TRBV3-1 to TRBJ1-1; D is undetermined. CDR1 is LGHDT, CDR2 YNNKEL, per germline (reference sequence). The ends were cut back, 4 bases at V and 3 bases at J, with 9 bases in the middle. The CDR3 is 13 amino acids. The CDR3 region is CASSLDRYTEAFF. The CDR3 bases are TGTGCCAGCAGCCTTGACCGCTACACTGAAGCTTTCTTT.

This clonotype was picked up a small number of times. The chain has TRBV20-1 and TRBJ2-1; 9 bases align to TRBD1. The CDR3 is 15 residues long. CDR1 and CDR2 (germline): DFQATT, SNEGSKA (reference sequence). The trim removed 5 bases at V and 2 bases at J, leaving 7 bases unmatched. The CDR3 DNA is TGCAGTGCTCCGCCGGGACAGGGCCCCTACAATGAGCAGTTCTTC. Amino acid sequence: CSAPPGQGPYNEQFF.

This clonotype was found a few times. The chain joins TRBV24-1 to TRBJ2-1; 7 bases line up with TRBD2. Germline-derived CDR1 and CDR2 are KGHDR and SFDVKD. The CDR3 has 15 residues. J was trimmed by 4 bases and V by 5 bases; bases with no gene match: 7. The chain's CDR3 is CATSAGGGGYNEQFF. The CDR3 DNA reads TGTGCCACCAGTGCTGGTGGGGGGGGGTACAATGAGCAGTTCTTC.

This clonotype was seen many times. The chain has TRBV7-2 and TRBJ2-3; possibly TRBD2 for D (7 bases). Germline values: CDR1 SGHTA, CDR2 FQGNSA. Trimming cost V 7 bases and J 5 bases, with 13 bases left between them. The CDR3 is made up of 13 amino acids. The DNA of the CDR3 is TGTGCCAGCAAGGGGGGGGCCAAAGATACGCAGTATTTT. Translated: CASKGGAKDTQYF.

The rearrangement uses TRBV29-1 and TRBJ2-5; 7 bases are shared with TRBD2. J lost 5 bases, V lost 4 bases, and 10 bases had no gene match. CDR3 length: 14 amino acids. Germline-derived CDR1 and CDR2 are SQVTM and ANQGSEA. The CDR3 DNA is TGCAGCGTTGCCCCCGGGGGGTCGGTTGAGACCCAGTACTTC. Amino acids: CSVAPGGSVETQYF.

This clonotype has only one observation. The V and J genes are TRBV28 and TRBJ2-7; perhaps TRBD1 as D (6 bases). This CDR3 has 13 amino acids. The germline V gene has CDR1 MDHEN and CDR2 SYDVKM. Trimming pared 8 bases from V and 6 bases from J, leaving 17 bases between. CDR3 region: CASHRDTLCEQYF. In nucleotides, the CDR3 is TGTGCCAGCCACCGGGACACCCTCTGCGAGCAGTACTTC. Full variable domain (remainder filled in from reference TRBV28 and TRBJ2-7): DVKVTQSSRYLVKRTGEKVFLECVQDMDHENMFWYRQDPGLGLRLIYFSYDVKMKEKGDIPEGYSVSREKKERFSLILESASTNQTSMYLCASHRDTLCEQYFGPGTRLTVT.

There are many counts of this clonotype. This chain's CDR3 is CSVEEPQGAFRDTQYF. The CDR3 DNA sequence: TGCAGCGTTGAGGAGCCACAGGGGGCGTTTCGAGATACGCAGTATTTT. The rearrangement links TRBV29-1 to TRBJ2-3, with 9 positions matching TRBD1. Per the germline V gene, CDR1 is SQVTM and CDR2 is ANQGSEA. Losses at the gene ends were 3 bases for V and 5 bases for J; bases not matched to a gene: 12. CDR3 length: 16 residues.

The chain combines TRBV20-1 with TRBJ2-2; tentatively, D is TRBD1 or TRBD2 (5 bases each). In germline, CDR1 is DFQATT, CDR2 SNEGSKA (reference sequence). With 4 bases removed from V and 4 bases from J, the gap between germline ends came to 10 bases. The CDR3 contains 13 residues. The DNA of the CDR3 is TGCAGTGCTACGGGGCTTCCCACCGGGGAGCTGTTTTTT. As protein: CSATGLPTGELFF.

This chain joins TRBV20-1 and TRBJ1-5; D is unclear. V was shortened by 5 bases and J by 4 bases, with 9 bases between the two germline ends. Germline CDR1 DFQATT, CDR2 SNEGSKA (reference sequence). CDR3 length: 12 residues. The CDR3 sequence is CSALQENQPQHF. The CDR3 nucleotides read TGCAGTGCTCTCCAAGAAAATCAGCCCCAGCATTTT.

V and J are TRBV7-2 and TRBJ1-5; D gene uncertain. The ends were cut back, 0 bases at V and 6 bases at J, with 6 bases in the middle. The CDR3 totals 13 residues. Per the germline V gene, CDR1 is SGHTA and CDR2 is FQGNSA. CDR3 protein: CASSLARVQPQHF. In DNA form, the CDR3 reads TGTGCCAGCAGCTTAGCGCGGGTTCAGCCCCAGCATTTT.

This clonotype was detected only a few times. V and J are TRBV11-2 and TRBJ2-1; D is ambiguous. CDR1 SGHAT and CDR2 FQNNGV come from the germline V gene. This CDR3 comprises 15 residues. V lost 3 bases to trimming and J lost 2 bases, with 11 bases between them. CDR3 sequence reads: CASSFTDYAYNEQFF. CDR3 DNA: TGTGCCAGCAGCTTTACAGATTACGCCTACAATGAGCAGTTCTTC.

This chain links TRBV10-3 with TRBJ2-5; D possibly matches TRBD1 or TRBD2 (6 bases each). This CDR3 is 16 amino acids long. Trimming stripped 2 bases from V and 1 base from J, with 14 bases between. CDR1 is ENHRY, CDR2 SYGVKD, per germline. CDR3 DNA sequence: TGTGCCATCAGTGAGGGGGGGCGGGCCAGCCAAGAGACCCAGTACTTC. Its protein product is CAISEGGRASQETQYF.

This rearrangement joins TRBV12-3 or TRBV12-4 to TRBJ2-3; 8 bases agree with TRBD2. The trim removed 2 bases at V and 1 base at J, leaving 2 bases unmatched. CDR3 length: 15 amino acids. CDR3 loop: CASSLLRGGTDTQYF. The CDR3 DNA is TGTGCCAGCAGTTTACTGCGGGGGGGCACAGATACGCAGTATTTT.

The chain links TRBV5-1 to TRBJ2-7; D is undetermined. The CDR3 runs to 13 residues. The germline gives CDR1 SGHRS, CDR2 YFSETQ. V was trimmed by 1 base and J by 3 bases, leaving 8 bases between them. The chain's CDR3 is CASSLPGVYEQYF. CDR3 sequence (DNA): TGCGCCAGCAGCTTGCCTGGAGTCTACGAGCAGTACTTC.

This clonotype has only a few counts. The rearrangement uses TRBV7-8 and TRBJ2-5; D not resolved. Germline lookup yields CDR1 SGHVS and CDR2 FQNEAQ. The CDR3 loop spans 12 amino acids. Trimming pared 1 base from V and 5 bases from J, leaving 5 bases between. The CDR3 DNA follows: TGTGCCAGCAGCTTAGGGACGGAGACCCAGTACTTC. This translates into CASSLGTETQYF.

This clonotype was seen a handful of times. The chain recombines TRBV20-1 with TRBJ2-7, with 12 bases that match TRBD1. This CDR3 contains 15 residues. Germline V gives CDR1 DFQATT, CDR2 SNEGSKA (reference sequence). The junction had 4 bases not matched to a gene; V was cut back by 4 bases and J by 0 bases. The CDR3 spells CSATTGQGASYEQYF. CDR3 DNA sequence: TGCAGTGCTACAACGGGACAGGGGGCCTCCTACGAGCAGTACTTC.

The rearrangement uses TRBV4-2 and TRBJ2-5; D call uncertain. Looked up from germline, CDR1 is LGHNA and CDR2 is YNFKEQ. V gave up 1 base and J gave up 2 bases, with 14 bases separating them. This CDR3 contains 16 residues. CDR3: CASSQGIRNRQETQYF. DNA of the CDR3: TGTGCCAGCAGCCAAGGTATTAGGAACCGGCAAGAGACCCAGTACTTC.

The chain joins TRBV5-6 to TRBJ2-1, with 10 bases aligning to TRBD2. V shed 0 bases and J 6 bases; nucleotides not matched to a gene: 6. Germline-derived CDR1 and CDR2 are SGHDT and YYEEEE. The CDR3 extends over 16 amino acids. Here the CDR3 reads CASSLAERGGINEQFF. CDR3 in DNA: TGTGCCAGCAGCTTGGCTGAGCGGGGGGGAATCAATGAGCAGTTCTTC.

CDR3 sequence reads: CASSHLTDRVSQPQHF. CDR3 in DNA: TGTGCCAGCAGTCACCTTACGGACAGGGTTTCTCAGCCCCAGCATTTT. This chain links TRBV12-3 or TRBV12-4 with TRBJ1-5; 8 bases map to TRBD1. This CDR3 is built from 16 residues. With 5 bases clipped from V and 6 bases from J, the junction kept 12 bases outside the gene matches.